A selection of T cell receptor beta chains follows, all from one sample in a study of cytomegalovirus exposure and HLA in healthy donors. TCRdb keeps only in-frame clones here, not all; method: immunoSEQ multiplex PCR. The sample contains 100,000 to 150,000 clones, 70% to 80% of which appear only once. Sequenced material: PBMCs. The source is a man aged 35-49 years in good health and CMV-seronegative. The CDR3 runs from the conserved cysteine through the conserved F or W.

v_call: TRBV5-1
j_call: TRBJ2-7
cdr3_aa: CASSSKAGLSYEQYF

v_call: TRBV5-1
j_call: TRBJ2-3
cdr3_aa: CASSPVAGSSTDTQYF

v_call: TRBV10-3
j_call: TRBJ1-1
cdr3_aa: CAISEGIGRGTEAFF

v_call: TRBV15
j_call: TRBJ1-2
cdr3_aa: CATSPSLSGYGYTF

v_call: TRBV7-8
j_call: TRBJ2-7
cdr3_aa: CASSLGLDYEQYF

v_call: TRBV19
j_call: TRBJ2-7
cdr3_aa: CASRKRVLVDEQYF

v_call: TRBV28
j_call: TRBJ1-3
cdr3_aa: CASSSVRLVLTGNTIYF

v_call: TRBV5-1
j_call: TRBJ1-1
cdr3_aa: CASSVGGGNTEAFF

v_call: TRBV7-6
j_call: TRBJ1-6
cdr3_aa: CASSFGAASSYNSPLHF

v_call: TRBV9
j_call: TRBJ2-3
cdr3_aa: CASSDIQGTDTQYF

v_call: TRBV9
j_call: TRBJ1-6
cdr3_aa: CASSVGGAHSPLHF

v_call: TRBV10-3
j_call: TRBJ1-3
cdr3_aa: CAIGESTLGNTIYF

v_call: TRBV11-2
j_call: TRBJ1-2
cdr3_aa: CASSTGQGLGSYGYTF

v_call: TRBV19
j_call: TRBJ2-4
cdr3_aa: CASQMTSGDVNIQYF

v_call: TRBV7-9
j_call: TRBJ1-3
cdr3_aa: CASSSLQGATGNTIYF

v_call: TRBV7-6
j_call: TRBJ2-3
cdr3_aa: CASSSSGGRGGKNTQYF

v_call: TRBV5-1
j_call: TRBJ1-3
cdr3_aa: CASSLAGNTIYF

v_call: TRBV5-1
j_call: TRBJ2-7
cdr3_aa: CASSLRGVAGVAYEQYF

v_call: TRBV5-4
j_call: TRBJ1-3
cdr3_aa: CASSPRKTDRGNTIYF

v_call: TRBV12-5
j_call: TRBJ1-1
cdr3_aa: CASGLTGGLMNTEAFF

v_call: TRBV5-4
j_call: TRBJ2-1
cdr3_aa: CASSLGQGPTDEQFF

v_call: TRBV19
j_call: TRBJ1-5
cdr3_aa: CASRDRRHSNQPQHF

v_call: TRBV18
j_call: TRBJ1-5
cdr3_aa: CASSPGEYSNQPQHF

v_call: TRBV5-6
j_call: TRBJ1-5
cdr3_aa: CASSFFAQVYQPQHF

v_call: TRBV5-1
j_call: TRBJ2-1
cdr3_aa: CASSLVAYGSSGVNEQFF

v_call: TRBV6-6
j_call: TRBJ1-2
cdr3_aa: CASSPGDPYGYTF

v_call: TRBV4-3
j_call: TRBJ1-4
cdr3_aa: CASSQGPGGVGEKLFF

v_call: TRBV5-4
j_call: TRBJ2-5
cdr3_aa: CASSSPRGSQETQYF

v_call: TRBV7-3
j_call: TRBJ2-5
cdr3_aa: CASSLQGGGETQYF

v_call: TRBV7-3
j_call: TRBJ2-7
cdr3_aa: CASSLGGGAVEEQYF

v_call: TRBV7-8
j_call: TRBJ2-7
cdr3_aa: CTSSLGVTSGAYEQYF

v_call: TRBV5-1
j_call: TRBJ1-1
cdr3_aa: CASSLETGRGNTEAFF

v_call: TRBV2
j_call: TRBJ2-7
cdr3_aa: CASSDSGYEQYF

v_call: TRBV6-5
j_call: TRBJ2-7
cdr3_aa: CASSSASRQGSYEQYF

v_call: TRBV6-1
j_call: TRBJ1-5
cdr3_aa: CASSASGEYQPQHF

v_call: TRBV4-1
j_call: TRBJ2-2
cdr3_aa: CASNKVGQGYTGELFF

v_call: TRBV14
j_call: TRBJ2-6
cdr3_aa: CASSRDRLSSGANVLTF

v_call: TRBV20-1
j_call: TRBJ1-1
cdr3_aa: CSASKGNEAFF

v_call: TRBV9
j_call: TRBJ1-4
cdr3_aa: CASSTTGGGEKLFF

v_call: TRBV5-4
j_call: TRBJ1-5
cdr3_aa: CAVSNSGGINQPQHF

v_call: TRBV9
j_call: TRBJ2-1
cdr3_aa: CASSPDFKRTGVWSEQFF

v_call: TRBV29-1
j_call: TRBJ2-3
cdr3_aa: CSARQAQSTDTQYF

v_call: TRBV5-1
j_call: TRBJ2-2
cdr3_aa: CASSFWTNSAGELFF

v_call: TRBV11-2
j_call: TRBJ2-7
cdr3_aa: CASSLDQAGGREQYF

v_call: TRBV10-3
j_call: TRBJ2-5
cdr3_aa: CAISVGGETQYF

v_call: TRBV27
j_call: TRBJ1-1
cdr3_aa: CASSPPGGTNTEAFF

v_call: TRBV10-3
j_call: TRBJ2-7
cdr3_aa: CAISEDRDYEQYF

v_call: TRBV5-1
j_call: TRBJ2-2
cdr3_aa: CASSPVTGELFF

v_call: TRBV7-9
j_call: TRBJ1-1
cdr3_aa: CSSSPRQELMNTEAFF

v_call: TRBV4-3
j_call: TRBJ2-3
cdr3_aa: CASSQGATGMEDTQYF

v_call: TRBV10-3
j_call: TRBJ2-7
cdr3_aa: CAISEHRSGVGEQYF

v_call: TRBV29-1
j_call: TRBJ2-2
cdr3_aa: CSVLGGANTGELFF